Presented here are 32 T cell receptor beta chains from one specimen sequenced in a study of cytomegalovirus exposure and HLA in healthy donors. PCR was performed using 60 Vbeta and 13 Jbeta primers. Generated by immunoSEQ multiplex PCR, the TCRdb table keeps only in-frame clones and is missing some. The data show about 150,000 clones, roughly 10% seen once. Sequencing was performed on PBMCs. All receptors come from a man aged 50-59 years in good health and CMV-seronegative.

This clone was found a few times. The chain employs TRBV28 and TRBJ2-3, with a weak D call TRBD2 (6 bases). The germline V gene encodes CDR1 MDHEN and CDR2 SYDVKM. Trimming removed 2 bases at V and 1 base at J, with 10 bases between. CDR3 length: 15 amino acids. This chain's CDR3 is CASSLMGGGTDTQYF. The CDR3 DNA follows: TGTGCCAGCAGTTTAATGGGGGGAGGCACAGATACGCAGTATTTT.

The rearrangement uses TRBV11-1 and TRBJ1-1, with D possibly TRBD1 on 6 matching bases. The CDR3 consists of 15 residues. V was clipped by 5 bases and J by 5 bases, with 18 bases between them. The germline CDR1 and CDR2 sequences are SGHAT and FQDESV (reference sequence). CDR3 protein: CASSPIPGAGTEAFF. In DNA, the CDR3 is TGTGCCAGCAGCCCAATTCCAGGGGCTGGGACTGAAGCTTTCTTT.

This clone appeared a few times. The CDR3 spells CASSEQTGPTGQYF. The CDR3 coding sequence is TGTGCCAGCAGTGAACAGACAGGCCCAACGGGGCAGTACTTC. The V and J genes are TRBV6-1 and TRBJ2-7; D is possibly TRBD1 (6 bases). The ends were cut back, 2 bases at V and 9 bases at J, with 17 bases in the middle. The CDR3 loop spans 14 amino acids. Germline V gene lookup returns CDR1 MNHNS and CDR2 SASEGT.

This clone was observed a few times. The V call is TRBV5-4, the J call TRBJ1-2; 8 nucleotides agree with TRBD1. V was pared by 4 bases and J by 4 bases, with 3 bases of the junction left unmatched. The CDR3 covers 13 residues. Germline loops: CDR1 SGHNT, CDR2 YYREEE (reference sequence). CDR3 loop: CASSPTGAYGYTF. The CDR3 DNA is TGTGCCAGCAGCCCGACAGGGGCCTATGGCTACACCTTC.

This chain links TRBV6-1 with TRBJ2-1; 10 nucleotides align to TRBD2. The CDR3 has 14 amino acids. Losses at the gene ends were 6 bases for V and 7 bases for J; bases not matched to a gene: 6. Germline assignment: CDR1 MNHNS and CDR2 SASEGT. CDR3 sequence (DNA): TGTGCCAGCAGGATGCTAGCGGGAGTGAATGAGCAGTTCTTC. Translated, it gives CASRMLAGVNEQFF.

The chain uses TRBV7-2 and TRBJ1-1; D gene ambiguous. The germline V and J ends were trimmed by 2 bases and 4 bases, with 5 bases remaining between them. In germline, CDR1 is SGHTA, CDR2 FQGNSA. The CDR3 contains 12 residues. CDR3 residues: CASSLIGTEAFF. CDR3 in DNA: TGTGCCAGCAGCTTAATCGGCACTGAAGCTTTCTTT.

The chain joins TRBV29-1 to TRBJ1-2; weak D call: TRBD1 (6 bases). The germline gives CDR1 SQVTM, CDR2 ANQGSEA. This CDR3 has 13 residues. V shed 6 bases and J shed 7 bases, with 18 bases lying between them. CDR3 sequence (DNA): TGCAGCGTCTCCGGCAGGGGATTCTCTGGCTACACCTTC. This gives the protein CSVSGRGFSGYTF.

This clone showed up just a few times. The chain combines TRBV7-9 with TRBJ2-7, with 8 positions matching TRBD1. Germline V gene data show CDR1 as SEHNR and CDR2 as FQNEAQ (reference sequence). V shed 5 bases, J shed 3 bases, and the junction held 6 bases outside the gene matches. The CDR3 totals 14 residues. The CDR3 DNA is TGTGCCAGCAGCACTTCCGGGACAGGCTACGAGCAGTACTTC. It encodes CASSTSGTGYEQYF.

Comment on this clone: Distinct nucleotide sequences in the sample also encode this CDR3. The V gene is TRBV18, the J gene TRBJ1-1; TRBD1 might be the D (6 bases). Germline V gene sequence: CDR1 KGHSH, CDR2 LQKENI. CDR3 length: 14 residues. Trimming left V 6 bases short and J 1 base short, with 12 bases between. CDR3 in amino acids: CASSGQTQNTEAFF. DNA of the CDR3: TGTGCCAGCTCCGGACAGACTCAGAACACTGAAGCTTTCTTT.

The chain uses TRBV18 and TRBJ2-3; D is perhaps TRBD2 (6 bases). Germline CDR1 KGHSH, CDR2 LQKENI. V lost 3 bases to trimming and J lost 6 bases, with 7 bases between them. CDR3 length equals 12 residues. The CDR3 nucleotides are TGTGCCAGCTCACCCCGGGAGGATACGCAGTATTTT. Protein sequence: CASSPREDTQYF.

The V gene is TRBV7-9, the J gene TRBJ2-5, with 12 bases aligning to TRBD2. Germline lookup yields CDR1 SEHNR and CDR2 FQNEAQ (reference sequence). The CDR3 sequence is 16 residues long. The V and J ends lost 5 bases and 4 bases, in that order; junction bases with no gene match: 8. For the CDR3, the DNA is TGTGCCAGCAGCACCGAATCGACTAGCGGGGGAGAGACCCAGTACTTC. It encodes CASSTESTSGGETQYF. Full variable domain (outside the CDR3, taken from reference TRBV7-9 and TRBJ2-5): DTGVSQNPRHKITKRGQNVTFRCDPISEHNRLYWYRQTLGQGPEFLTYFQNEAQLEKSRLLSDRFSAERPKGSFSTLEIQRTEQGDSAMYLCASSTESTSGGETQYFGPGTRLLVL.

V and J are TRBV5-6 and TRBJ2-3; 11 bases agree with TRBD1. The V gene end was trimmed by 1 base and the J gene end by 8 bases; junction bases not matched to a gene: 12. The V gene's germline CDR1 is SGHDT and CDR2 YYEEEE. The CDR3 spans 17 residues. The CDR3 DNA is TGTGCCAGCAGCTTGTGGGGTTTGGGACAGGGGGTAGGTACGCAGTATTTT. Protein product: CASSLWGLGQGVGTQYF.

Only a few counts were recorded for this clone. The rearrangement uses TRBV19 and TRBJ1-2; 10 bases fit TRBD1. V trimming: 7 bases; J trimming: 6 bases; junction bases outside the gene matches: 2. The CDR3 runs 12 residues. CDR1 LNHDA and CDR2 SQIVND come from the germline V gene (reference sequence). The CDR3: CASTGTGDGYTF. CDR3 DNA sequence: TGTGCCAGTACTGGGACAGGGGATGGCTACACCTTC.

This clone was counted between two and nine times. The chain uses TRBV27 and TRBJ2-3; 7 bases are shared with TRBD1. After removal of 5 bases from V and 6 bases from J, the junction contained 5 bases not matched to a gene. The CDR3 totals 13 residues. From germline, CDR1 is MNHEY and CDR2 SMNVEV (reference sequence). Here the CDR3 reads CASSRTGSDTQYF. CDR3 nucleotide sequence: TGTGCCAGCAGTCGGACAGGATCGGATACGCAGTATTTT.

Regarding this clone: Other DNA sequences in this specimen translate into the identical CDR3. The chain couples TRBV6-5 to TRBJ1-6; D gene unclear. Trimming stripped 6 bases from V and 11 bases from J, with 14 bases between. Germline V gene data show CDR1 as MNHEY and CDR2 as SVGAGI. This CDR3 comprises 13 residues. As DNA, the CDR3 is TGTGCCAGCAGCCCCGGGATCAATACACCCCTCCACTTT. Its protein product is CASSPGINTPLHF.

The chain recombines TRBV11-3 with TRBJ1-1, with a tentative D call TRBD1 (6 bases). V was cut by 2 bases and J by 7 bases, with 11 bases left in between. This CDR3 region has 13 residues. CDR1 and CDR2 from the germline V gene are SGHNT and YENEEA. The CDR3 DNA is TGTGCCAGCAGCTTATATCAGGGGAGTGAAGCTTTCTTT. Its protein is CASSLYQGSEAFF.

This clone was detected a few times. The V and J genes are TRBV19 and TRBJ1-5; 7 bases agree with TRBD1. The trim removed 5 bases at V and 4 bases at J, leaving 11 bases unmatched. Germline V gene lookup returns CDR1 LNHDA and CDR2 SQIVND (reference sequence). The CDR3 runs to 16 residues. The CDR3 DNA sequence: TGTGCCAGTAGTCTCCCCCCACAGGGGTTTAATCAGCCCCAGCATTTT. Translating it yields CASSLPPQGFNQPQHF.

V usage is TRBV5-4 and J usage is TRBJ2-3; weak D call: TRBD2 (5 bases). Germline values: CDR1 SGHNT, CDR2 YYREEE (reference sequence). V was trimmed by 0 bases and J by 2 bases, leaving 10 bases between them. CDR3 length: 15 residues. The CDR3 is CASSLEAAFTDTQYF. The CDR3 DNA reads as TGTGCCAGCAGCTTGGAAGCGGCCTTCACAGATACGCAGTATTTT. The variable domain in full, completed from reference TRBV5-4 and TRBJ2-3, reads ETGVTQSPTHLIKTRGQQVTLRCSSQSGHNTVSWYQQALGQGPQFIFQYYREEENGRGNFPPRFSGLQFPNYSSELNVNALELDDSALYLCASSLEAAFTDTQYFGPGTRLTVL.

The genes are TRBV30 and TRBJ2-5; 7 nucleotides match TRBD2. The CDR3 has 14 amino acids. CDR1 is GTSNPN, CDR2 SVGIG, per germline (reference sequence). Trimming at V came to 2 bases and at J to 5 bases, leaving 8 bases not matched to a gene. CDR3 DNA sequence: TGTGCCTGGAGTTCGGGGGGAACCGGGGAGACCCAGTACTTC. This gives the protein CAWSSGGTGETQYF. The full variable domain, rest sourced from reference TRBV30 and TRBJ2-5, is SQTIHQWPATLVQPVGSPLSLECTVEGTSNPNLYWYRQAAGRGLQLLFYSVGIGQISSEVPQNLSASRPQDRQFILSSKKLLLSDSGFYLCAWSSGGTGETQYFGPGTRLLVL.

In this sample, this clone turned up a few times. This chain links TRBV6-5 with TRBJ1-3, with TRBD1 identical over 9 bases. This CDR3 comprises 14 residues. CDR1 MNHEY and CDR2 SVGAGI come from the germline V gene. V shed 5 bases, J shed 4 bases, and the junction held 3 bases outside the gene matches. DNA of the CDR3: TGTGCCAGCAGTCCGGACAGGGGAGGAAACACCATATATTTT. Encoded protein: CASSPDRGGNTIYF.

V gene TRBV19 combines with J gene TRBJ1-5, with a possible D match to TRBD1 (6 bases). Germline V gene data show CDR1 as LNHDA and CDR2 as SQIVND (reference sequence). CDR3 length: 13 residues. V lost 7 bases to trimming and J lost 6 bases, with 13 bases between them. CDR3 sequence (DNA): TGTGCCAGTACAGGGGCGGGAGGTCAGCCCCAGCATTTT. Translation gives CASTGAGGQPQHF. The full variable domain, in which reference TRBV19 and TRBJ1-5 provide the parts outside the CDR3, is DGGITQSPKYLFRKEGQNVTLSCEQNLNHDAMYWYRQDPGQGLRLIYYSQIVNDFQKGDIAEGYSVSREKKESFPLTVTSAQKNPTAFYLCASTGAGGQPQHFGDGTRLSIL.

The chain links TRBV7-3 to TRBJ2-3; possibly TRBD1 for D (5 bases). The CDR3 is 16 residues long. V lost 5 bases, J lost 2 bases, and 17 bases lay in between. CDR1 is SGHTA, CDR2 FQGTGA, per germline. The CDR3: CASSQSQAKLTDTQYF. CDR3 nucleotides: TGTGCCAGCAGCCAATCACAGGCCAAGCTCACAGATACGCAGTATTTT.

The chain employs TRBV19 and TRBJ2-6; a weak D match, TRBD2 (6 bases). The ends were cut back, 3 bases at V and 4 bases at J, with 10 bases in the middle. Germline loops: CDR1 LNHDA, CDR2 SQIVND (reference sequence). The CDR3 loop spans 15 amino acids. Here the CDR3 DNA reads TGTGCCAGTAGTATGGGGGGTGGCGGGGCCAACGTCCTGACTTTC. As protein: CASSMGGGGANVLTF.

The sample holds a few counts of this clone. V gene TRBV6-5 combines with J gene TRBJ2-1; 9 bases agree with TRBD1. This CDR3 region has 15 residues. V gave up 1 base and J gave up 8 bases; unmatched junction bases: 6. Germline CDR1 reads MNHEY; CDR2 reads SVGAGI. CDR3 in DNA: TGTGCCAGCAGTTACTATGGACAGGGGTTTGATGAGCAGTTCTTC. Its protein is CASSYYGQGFDEQFF.

This rearrangement joins TRBV27 to TRBJ2-5; D might be TRBD2 (5 bases). This CDR3 is 14 amino acids long. Germline lookup yields CDR1 MNHEY and CDR2 SMNVEV (reference sequence). Trimming cost V 5 bases and J 5 bases, with 15 bases left between them. CDR3 region: CASSRAYGGETQYF. The CDR3 coding sequence is TGTGCCAGCAGTAGAGCTTATGGCGGGGAGACCCAGTACTTC.

This chain joins TRBV30 and TRBJ2-1; 7 bases are shared with TRBD2. V trimming: 4 bases; J trimming: 0 bases; junction bases outside the gene matches: 12. This CDR3 is built from 17 residues. The germline V gene encodes CDR1 GTSNPN and CDR2 SVGIG (reference sequence). The CDR3 protein is CAWKGGAEFGSYNEQFF. CDR3 coding DNA: TGTGCCTGGAAGGGAGGGGCCGAATTCGGCTCCTACAATGAGCAGTTCTTC.

The chain employs TRBV27 and TRBJ1-2, with D tentatively TRBD1 (5 bases). Germline V gives CDR1 MNHEY, CDR2 SMNVEV (reference sequence). This CDR3 has 14 residues. Trimming cost V 8 bases and J 7 bases, with 20 bases left between them. CDR3 coding DNA: TGTGCCAGCCCCCCCTGGGGGGGACGGGGTGGCTACACCTTC. Protein product: CASPPWGGRGGYTF.

The chain joins TRBV10-1 to TRBJ2-1; 7 nucleotides line up with TRBD2. Losses at the gene ends were 3 bases for V and 9 bases for J; bases not matched to a gene: 11. The length of the CDR3 is 15 residues. Germline-derived CDR1 and CDR2 are WNHNN and SYGVQD (reference sequence). CDR3 DNA sequence: TGCGCCAGCAGTGAACCGGGGGGAAAGAGGGGTGAGCAGTTCTTC. Residues: CASSEPGGKRGEQFF.

A few counts support this clone. The rearrangement joins TRBV6-5 to TRBJ2-6; possibly TRBD1 for D (6 bases). The V gene's germline CDR1 is MNHEY and CDR2 SVGAGI. The V end lost 3 bases, the J end lost 9 bases, and 12 bases lay between the germline ends. The CDR3 is made up of 14 amino acids. In DNA form, the CDR3 reads TGTGCCAGCAGTTATCAGGGGTCGGACAACGTCCTGACTTTC. Translation gives CASSYQGSDNVLTF.

This clone has more than one count but fewer than ten. In DNA form, the CDR3 reads TGCGCCAGCAGCCTTAGGGACAGGGGGATAGCTAATGAAAAACTGTTTTTT. It encodes CASSLRDRGIANEKLFF. This chain uses TRBV4-1 with TRBJ1-4; 11 bases agree with TRBD1. Trimming cost V 4 bases and J 3 bases; bases outside gene matches: 7. Germline V lookup: CDR1 MGHRA, CDR2 YSYEKL. The CDR3 contains 17 residues.

This clone occurred a few times. V and J are TRBV18 and TRBJ2-1; D is unclear. CDR1 and CDR2 from the germline V gene are KGHSH and LQKENI. There are 13 residues in the CDR3. Trimming cost V 6 bases and J 5 bases, with 11 bases left between them. Written as DNA, the CDR3 is TGTGCCAGCTCCCGGCCAGGTGACAATGAGCAGTTCTTC. Protein product: CASSRPGDNEQFF.

In its sample, this clone was seen a few times. The chain links TRBV28 to TRBJ1-1; 9 nucleotides line up with TRBD1. The CDR3 length is 14 residues. V was clipped by 8 bases and J by 5 bases; unmatched bases: 9. In germline, CDR1 is MDHEN, CDR2 SYDVKM. The CDR3 loop reads CASLKQGADTEAFF. The DNA for the CDR3 is TGTGCCAGCCTAAAACAGGGGGCAGATACTGAAGCTTTCTTT.